This TCR beta chain was obtained from a study of blood T cell repertoires in COVID-19. Looking at the study overall: Italy, Spain and the United States were the sources of the convalescent and acute COVID-19 samples. T cells, B-cell-depleted T cells, or PBMCs provided the cDNA or gDNA that served as material.

As processed by the authors: Nucleated cell counts were estimated from reference gene primer amplification. Sequenced by immunoSEQ multiplex PCR; TCRdb stores in-frame clones only, minus some. That table is the source of V, J and clone size, and D and trimming were worked out from the DNA. The sample lists about 280,000 clones; roughly 85% were seen once. V was shortened by 6 bases and J by 4 bases, with 12 bases between the two germline ends. There are 14 residues in the CDR3. The germline V gene encodes CDR1 LNHDA and CDR2 SQIVND (reference sequence). This TCR came from a young woman with active or convalescent COVID-19. Sequencing used peripheral blood. The rearrangement joins TRBV19 to TRBJ2-2; D gene ambiguous. The CDR3 region is CASSFQVVTGELFF. CDR3 sequence (DNA): TGTGCCAGTAGCTTTCAGGTCGTCACCGGGGAGCTGTTTTTT.